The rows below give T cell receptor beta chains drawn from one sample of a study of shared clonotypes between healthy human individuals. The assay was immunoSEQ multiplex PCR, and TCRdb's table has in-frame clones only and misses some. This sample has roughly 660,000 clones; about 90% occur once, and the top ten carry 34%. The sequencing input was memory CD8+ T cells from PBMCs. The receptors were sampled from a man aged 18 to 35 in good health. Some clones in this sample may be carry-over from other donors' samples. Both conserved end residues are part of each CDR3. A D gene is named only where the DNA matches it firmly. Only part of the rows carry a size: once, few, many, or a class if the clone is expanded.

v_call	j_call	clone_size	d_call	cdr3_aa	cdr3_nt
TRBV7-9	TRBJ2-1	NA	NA	CASSQTVGEQFF	TGTGCCAGCAGCCAAACCGTGGGGGAGCAGTTCTTC
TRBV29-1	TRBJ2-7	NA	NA	CSVEPQNSYEQYF	TGCAGCGTTGAGCCGCAAAATTCCTACGAGCAGTACTTC
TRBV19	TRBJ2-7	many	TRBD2	CASRVAGTYEQYF	TGTGCCAGTAGAGTAGCGGGCACTTACGAGCAGTACTTC
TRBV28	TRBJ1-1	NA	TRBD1	CASSFYLSDREAFF	TGTGCCAGCAGTTTTTATCTTTCGGACAGGGAGGCTTTCTTT
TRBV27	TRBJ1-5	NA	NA	CASRNGFYSNQPQHF	TGTGCCAGCAGAAACGGGTTCTATAGCAATCAGCCCCAGCATTTT
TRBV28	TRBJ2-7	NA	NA	CASSPWMRGESYEQYF	TGTGCCAGCAGCCCTTGGATGCGGGGCGAATCCTACGAGCAGTACTTC
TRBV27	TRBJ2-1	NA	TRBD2	CASRERERYNEQFF	TGTGCCAGCAGAGAGCGGGAACGTTACAATGAGCAGTTCTTC
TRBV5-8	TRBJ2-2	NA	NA	CASSRDQIGRELFF	TGTGCCAGCAGCCGCGACCAAATAGGCAGGGAGCTGTTTTTT
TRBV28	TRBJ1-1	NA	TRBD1	CASKGRGLVGNTEAFF	TGTGCCAGCAAGGGCAGGGGGCTAGTGGGGAACACTGAAGCTTTCTTT
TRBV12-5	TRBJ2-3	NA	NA	CASGPDWHTQYF	TGTGCTAGTGGCCCTGACTGGCATACGCAGTATTTT
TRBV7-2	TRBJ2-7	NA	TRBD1	CASSATGTGPRGNEQYF	TGTGCCAGCAGCGCAACCGGGACAGGGCCCCGGGGGAACGAGCAGTACTTC
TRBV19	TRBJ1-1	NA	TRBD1	CASSIGTGLKAFF	TGTGCCAGTAGTATAGGGACAGGCCTTAAAGCTTTCTTT
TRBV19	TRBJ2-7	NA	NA	CASSVGAGRSYEQYF	TGTGCCAGTAGTGTAGGGGCAGGGAGGTCCTACGAGCAGTACTTC
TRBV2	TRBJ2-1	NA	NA	CASTGGVSIYNEQFF	TGTGCCAGCACTGGGGGCGTCTCCATTTACAATGAGCAGTTCTTC
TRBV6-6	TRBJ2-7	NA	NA	CASTPESGTGAYEQYF	TGTGCCAGCACCCCGGAGTCGGGGACGGGAGCCTACGAGCAGTACTTC
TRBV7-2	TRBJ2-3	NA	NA	CASSLTVFFTSTDTQYF	TGTGCCAGCAGCTTGACGGTGTTCTTCACTAGCACAGATACGCAGTATTTT
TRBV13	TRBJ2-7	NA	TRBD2	CASSLAGGTSGYEQYF	TGTGCCAGCAGCTTAGCTGGGGGGACTAGCGGCTACGAGCAGTACTTC
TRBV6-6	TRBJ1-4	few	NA	CASTSEEGKLFF	TGTGCCAGCACATCTGAGGAGGGGAAACTGTTTTTT
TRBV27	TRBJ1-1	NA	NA	CASSFTRQLNTEAFF	TGTGCCAGCAGTTTCACCCGACAGCTGAACACTGAAGCTTTCTTT
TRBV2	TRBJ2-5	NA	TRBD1	CALRDRGMETQYF	TGTGCACTCCGGGACAGGGGGATGGAGACCCAGTACTTC
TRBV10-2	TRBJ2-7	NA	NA	CASSESSYEQYF	TGCGCCAGCAGCGAGTCGAGTTACGAGCAGTACTTC
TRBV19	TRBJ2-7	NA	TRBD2	CASSITSGYEQYF	TGTGCCAGTAGTATCACTAGCGGATACGAGCAGTACTTC
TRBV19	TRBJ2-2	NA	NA	CASSYRRVAGDTGELFF	TGTGCCAGTTCGTATAGAAGGGTGGCAGGGGATACCGGGGAGCTGTTTTTT
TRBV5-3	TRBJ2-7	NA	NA	CARSLPGLLWGNEQYF	TGTGCCAGAAGCTTGCCGGGTCTCCTTTGGGGGAACGAGCAGTACTTC
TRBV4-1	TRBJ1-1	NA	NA	CASSLPGPGMNTEAFF	TGCGCCAGCAGCCTACCGGGACCGGGGATGAACACTGAAGCTTTCTTT
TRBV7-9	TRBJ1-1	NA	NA	CASSLGKVRRGDWGEAFF	TGTGCCAGCAGCTTAGGGAAAGTCCGTCGTGGGGATTGGGGGGAAGCTTTCTTT
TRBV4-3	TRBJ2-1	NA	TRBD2	CASSQDAGREVSNEQFF	TGCGCCAGCAGCCAAGACGCTGGGCGGGAGGTCAGCAATGAGCAGTTCTTC
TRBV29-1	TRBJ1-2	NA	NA	CSVVIRAGYTF	TGCAGCGTTGTTATCCGGGCTGGCTACACCTTC
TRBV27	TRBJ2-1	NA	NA	CASSFLDPNEQFF	TGTGCCAGCAGTTTTTTAGATCCCAATGAGCAGTTCTTC
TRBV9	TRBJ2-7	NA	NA	CASSVGPNHEQYF	TGTGCCAGCAGCGTAGGGCCGAACCACGAGCAGTACTTC
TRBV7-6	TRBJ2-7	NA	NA	CASSLLVLASEQYF	TGTGCCAGCAGCTTATTAGTACTAGCATCCGAGCAGTACTTC
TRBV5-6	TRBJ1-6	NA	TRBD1	CASSFGDRGRSPLHF	TGTGCCAGCAGCTTTGGGGACAGGGGGAGGTCACCCCTCCACTTT
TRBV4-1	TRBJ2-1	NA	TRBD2	CASSQVVGTSSHNEQFF	TGCGCCAGCAGCCAAGTTGTCGGGACTAGCAGCCACAATGAGCAGTTCTTC
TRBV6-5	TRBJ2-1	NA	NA	CASNSGEWKNEQFF	TGTGCCAGCAACTCAGGGGAGTGGAAAAATGAGCAGTTCTTC
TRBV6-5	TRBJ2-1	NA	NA	CASSYPTRDEQFF	TGTGCCAGCAGTTACCCGACTAGAGATGAGCAGTTCTTC
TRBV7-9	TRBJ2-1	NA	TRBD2	CASSSGLANEQFF	TGTGCCAGCAGCTCCGGACTAGCCAATGAGCAGTTCTTC
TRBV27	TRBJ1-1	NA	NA	CGVGRGLMNTEAFF	TGTGGGGTGGGTCGGGGACTAATGAACACTGAAGCTTTCTTT
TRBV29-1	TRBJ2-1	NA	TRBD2	CSVEEGREGHEQFF	TGCAGCGTTGAAGAAGGGAGGGAAGGGCATGAGCAGTTCTTC
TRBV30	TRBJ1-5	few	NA	CAWSVQGSINQPQHF	TGTGCCTGGAGTGTACAAGGCTCGATCAATCAGCCCCAGCATTTT